A selection of T cell receptor beta chains follows, all from one sample in a study of metastatic and nonmetastatic thyroid tumors. Via MiXCR, TCRdb re-called the PCR reads. The table includes about 24,000 clones, under 15% detected once. The sequenced sample was blood. These receptors were taken from a female donor with papillary thyroid cancer or a benign thyroid nodule (not recorded which). Some clones in this sample may be carry-over from other donors' samples. CDR3s include the opening cysteine and the closing phenylalanine or tryptophan. The order of the fields is D gene, V gene, clone size, J gene, CDR3 protein, CDR3 DNA. The D gene is left open where the match is weak. Clone size, where shown, is once, few, many, or a class for clones that have expanded.

d_gene: -
v_gene: TRBV7-9
abundance: many
j_gene: TRBJ2-3
CDR3aa: CASRPSGTIRTDTQYF
CDR3nt: TGTGCCAGCAGACCGTCCGGAACCATACGCACAGATACGCAGTATTTT

d_gene: -
v_gene: TRBV9
abundance: many
j_gene: TRBJ2-3
CDR3aa: CASSAEGVDTQYF
CDR3nt: TGTGCCAGCAGCGCCGAGGGGGTAGATACGCAGTATTTT

d_gene: TRBD2
v_gene: TRBV14
abundance: many
j_gene: TRBJ2-7
CDR3aa: CARPTSLGYEQYF
CDR3nt: TGTGCCAGGCCGACTAGCCTGGGCTACGAGCAGTACTTC

d_gene: -
v_gene: TRBV20-1
abundance: many
j_gene: TRBJ1-5
CDR3aa: CSGRRGGNQPQHF
CDR3nt: TGCAGTGGTAGGAGGGGTGGCAATCAGCCCCAGCATTTT

d_gene: -
v_gene: TRBV6-1
abundance: many
j_gene: TRBJ1-6
CDR3aa: CATALTYATSGSPLHF
CDR3nt: TGTGCCACCGCACTAACCTATGCCACATCCGGGTCACCCCTCCACTTT

d_gene: TRBD1
v_gene: TRBV11-1
abundance: once
j_gene: TRBJ2-3
CDR3aa: CASSTGTGSTDTQYF
CDR3nt: TGTGCCAGCAGCACCGGGACAGGGAGCACAGATACGCAGTATTTT

d_gene: -
v_gene: TRBV20-1
abundance: many
j_gene: TRBJ2-1
CDR3aa: CSARLSHRQEPYNEQFF
CDR3nt: TGCAGTGCTAGACTGAGCCATAGACAAGAACCCTACAATGAGCAGTTCTTC

d_gene: -
v_gene: TRBV30
abundance: medium-sized
j_gene: TRBJ1-1
CDR3aa: CAWSPSGGLNTEAFF
CDR3nt: TGTGCCTGGAGTCCCTCGGGAGGGCTGAACACTGAAGCTTTCTTT

d_gene: -
v_gene: TRBV5-5
abundance: many
j_gene: TRBJ2-3
CDR3aa: CASSPGWGDADTQYF
CDR3nt: TGTGCCAGCAGCCCCGGGTGGGGAGACGCAGATACGCAGTATTTT

d_gene: -
v_gene: TRBV2
abundance: -
j_gene: TRBJ2-5
CDR3aa: CASSPDVGPTETQYF
CDR3nt: TGTGCCAGCAGCCCAGATGTGGGACCGACGGAGACCCAGTACTTC

d_gene: -
v_gene: TRBV28
abundance: many
j_gene: TRBJ2-7
CDR3aa: CASGGAPSYEQYF
CDR3nt: TGTGCCAGCGGCGGAGCTCCCTCCTACGAGCAGTACTTC